This entry is about one T cell receptor (beta chain). This specimen belongs to a study of blood T cell repertoires in COVID-19. Study overall: The study drew acute and convalescent COVID-19 samples from the United States, Italy and Spain.

Trimming took 5 bases from V and 1 from J; bases not matched to a gene: 3. Germline values: CDR1 SGHTA, CDR2 FQGNSA. The CDR3 consists of 14 residues. Authors' methods: It was from reference gene primer amplification that nucleated cell counts were estimated. Some clones are missing from TCRdb's copy, which holds only in-frame ones; the method was immunoSEQ multiplex PCR. V, J and clone size are taken as reported in that table, and D and trimming were inferred from the DNA itself. The profile covers roughly 230,000 clones, with 82% appearing a single time and under 3.5% taken by the ten largest. Sequenced material: PBMCs or T cells enriched from blood (not recorded which). This TCR was sampled from a woman aged 55 to 70 who had recovered from COVID-19. The rearrangement uses TRBV7-2 and TRBJ2-3, with 7 nucleotides matching TRBD1. The CDR3 reads CASSLDRGTDTQYF. The CDR3 coding sequence is TGTGCCAGCAGCCTTGACAGGGGCACAGATACGCAGTATTTT.